This T cell receptor beta chain is from a study of regulatory T cells in long-lasting Graves disease. Stated time point: newly diagnosed GD, antithyroid drugs for less than 3 months. The TCR library used RNA extracted from PBMCs. This clonotype was seen more than once but under ten times. The CDR3 has 17 residues. The V gene end was trimmed by 2 bases and the J gene end by 11 bases; junction bases not matched to a gene: 18. Germline CDR1 reads DFQATT; CDR2 reads SNEGSKA (reference sequence). The TCR beta library used iRepertoire HTBI primers with Arm-PCR amplification of CDR3. MiXCR, applied by TCRdb to the multiplex PCR reads, yields one record per CDR3 protein. The sample lists approximately 360,000 distinct CDR3 sequences, 12% occurring once. This same sample was also taken into another study, of T cells in Graves' hyperthyroidism and ophthalmopathy. That source notes: Hyperthyroidism, newly diagnosed and lasting under 2 months, affected patients aged 18 to 65. Diagnoses used clinical symptoms, serum thyroxine and TRAb, thyroid ultrasound and orbital computed tomography.

This clonotype was sampled from a woman between 18 and 29 years old with Graves disease. Sequences were derived from peripheral blood mononuclear cells (PBMCs), sampled at new diagnosis, from a patient treated with antithyroid drugs. J is TRBJ2-1 and V is TRBV20-1; TRBD2 matches 10 bases. As DNA, the CDR3 is TGCAGTGCTAGATGGGCTCGGCCTAGCGGGGGAACAAGGCAGCAGTTCTTC. It translates to CSARWARPSGGTRQQFF.